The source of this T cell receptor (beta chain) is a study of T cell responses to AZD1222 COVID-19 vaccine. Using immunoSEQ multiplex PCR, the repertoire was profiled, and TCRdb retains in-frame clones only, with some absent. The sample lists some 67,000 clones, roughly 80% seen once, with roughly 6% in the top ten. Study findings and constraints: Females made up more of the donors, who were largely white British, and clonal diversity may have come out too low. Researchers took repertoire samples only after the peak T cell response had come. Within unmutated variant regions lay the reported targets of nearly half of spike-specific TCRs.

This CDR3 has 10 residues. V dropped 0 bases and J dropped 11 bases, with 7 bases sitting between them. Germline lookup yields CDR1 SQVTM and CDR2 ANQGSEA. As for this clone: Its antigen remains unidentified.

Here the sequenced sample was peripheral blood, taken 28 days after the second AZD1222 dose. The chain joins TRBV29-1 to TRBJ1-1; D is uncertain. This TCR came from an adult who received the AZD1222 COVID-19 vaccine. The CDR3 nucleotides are TGCAGCGTTGAAGAGGGAGCCGCTTTCTTT. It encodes CSVEEGAAFF.